This T cell receptor (beta chain) was profiled in a study of CXCR3-negative and CXCR3-positive naive CD8 T cells. The CDR3 length is 15 residues. In germline, CDR1 is MRHNA, CDR2 SNTAGT. In preparing the TRB cDNA libraries, 5' RACE with UMI labels was used. Reanalyzing the 5' RACE reads, TCRdb keeps one entry per CDR3 protein, without DNA. This sample's table has roughly 29,000 distinct CDR3 sequences. Judged by frequency, this clonotype is medium-sized. Material: memory CD8+ T cells from blood. The TCR sequence derives from a human donor in good health. Some clones in this sample may be carry-over from other donors' samples. The chain couples TRBV6-4 to TRBJ2-6. CDR3 region: CASSMGASGANVLTF.